The clone carrying this TCR beta chain was recorded at least ten times. Researchers prepared the TCRbeta library using unique molecular identifiers, the study reports. TCRdb fed the PCR reads into MiXCR, producing one record per CDR3 protein. The data contain a few hundred thousand distinct CDR3 sequences, about 9.4% of them singletons. These data are taken from a study of T-cell reconstitution after alpha-beta-depleted transplantation in children. Specimen: PBMCs from the stem cell graft donor, collected from the stem cell graft. The sequence was obtained from a human donor who donated a stem cell graft to a child with acute lymphoblastic leukemia.

The CDR3 loop is CASSAGQNYGYTF. In nucleotides, the CDR3 is TGTGCCAGCAGTGCGGGACAGAACTATGGCTACACCTTC. The rearrangement joins TRBV6-6 to TRBJ1-2; TRBD1 matches 7 bases. The CDR3 runs 13 residues. Trimming removed 5 bases from V and 2 bases from J; junction bases left unmatched: 2. The germline V gene has CDR1 MNHNY and CDR2 SVGAGI (reference sequence).